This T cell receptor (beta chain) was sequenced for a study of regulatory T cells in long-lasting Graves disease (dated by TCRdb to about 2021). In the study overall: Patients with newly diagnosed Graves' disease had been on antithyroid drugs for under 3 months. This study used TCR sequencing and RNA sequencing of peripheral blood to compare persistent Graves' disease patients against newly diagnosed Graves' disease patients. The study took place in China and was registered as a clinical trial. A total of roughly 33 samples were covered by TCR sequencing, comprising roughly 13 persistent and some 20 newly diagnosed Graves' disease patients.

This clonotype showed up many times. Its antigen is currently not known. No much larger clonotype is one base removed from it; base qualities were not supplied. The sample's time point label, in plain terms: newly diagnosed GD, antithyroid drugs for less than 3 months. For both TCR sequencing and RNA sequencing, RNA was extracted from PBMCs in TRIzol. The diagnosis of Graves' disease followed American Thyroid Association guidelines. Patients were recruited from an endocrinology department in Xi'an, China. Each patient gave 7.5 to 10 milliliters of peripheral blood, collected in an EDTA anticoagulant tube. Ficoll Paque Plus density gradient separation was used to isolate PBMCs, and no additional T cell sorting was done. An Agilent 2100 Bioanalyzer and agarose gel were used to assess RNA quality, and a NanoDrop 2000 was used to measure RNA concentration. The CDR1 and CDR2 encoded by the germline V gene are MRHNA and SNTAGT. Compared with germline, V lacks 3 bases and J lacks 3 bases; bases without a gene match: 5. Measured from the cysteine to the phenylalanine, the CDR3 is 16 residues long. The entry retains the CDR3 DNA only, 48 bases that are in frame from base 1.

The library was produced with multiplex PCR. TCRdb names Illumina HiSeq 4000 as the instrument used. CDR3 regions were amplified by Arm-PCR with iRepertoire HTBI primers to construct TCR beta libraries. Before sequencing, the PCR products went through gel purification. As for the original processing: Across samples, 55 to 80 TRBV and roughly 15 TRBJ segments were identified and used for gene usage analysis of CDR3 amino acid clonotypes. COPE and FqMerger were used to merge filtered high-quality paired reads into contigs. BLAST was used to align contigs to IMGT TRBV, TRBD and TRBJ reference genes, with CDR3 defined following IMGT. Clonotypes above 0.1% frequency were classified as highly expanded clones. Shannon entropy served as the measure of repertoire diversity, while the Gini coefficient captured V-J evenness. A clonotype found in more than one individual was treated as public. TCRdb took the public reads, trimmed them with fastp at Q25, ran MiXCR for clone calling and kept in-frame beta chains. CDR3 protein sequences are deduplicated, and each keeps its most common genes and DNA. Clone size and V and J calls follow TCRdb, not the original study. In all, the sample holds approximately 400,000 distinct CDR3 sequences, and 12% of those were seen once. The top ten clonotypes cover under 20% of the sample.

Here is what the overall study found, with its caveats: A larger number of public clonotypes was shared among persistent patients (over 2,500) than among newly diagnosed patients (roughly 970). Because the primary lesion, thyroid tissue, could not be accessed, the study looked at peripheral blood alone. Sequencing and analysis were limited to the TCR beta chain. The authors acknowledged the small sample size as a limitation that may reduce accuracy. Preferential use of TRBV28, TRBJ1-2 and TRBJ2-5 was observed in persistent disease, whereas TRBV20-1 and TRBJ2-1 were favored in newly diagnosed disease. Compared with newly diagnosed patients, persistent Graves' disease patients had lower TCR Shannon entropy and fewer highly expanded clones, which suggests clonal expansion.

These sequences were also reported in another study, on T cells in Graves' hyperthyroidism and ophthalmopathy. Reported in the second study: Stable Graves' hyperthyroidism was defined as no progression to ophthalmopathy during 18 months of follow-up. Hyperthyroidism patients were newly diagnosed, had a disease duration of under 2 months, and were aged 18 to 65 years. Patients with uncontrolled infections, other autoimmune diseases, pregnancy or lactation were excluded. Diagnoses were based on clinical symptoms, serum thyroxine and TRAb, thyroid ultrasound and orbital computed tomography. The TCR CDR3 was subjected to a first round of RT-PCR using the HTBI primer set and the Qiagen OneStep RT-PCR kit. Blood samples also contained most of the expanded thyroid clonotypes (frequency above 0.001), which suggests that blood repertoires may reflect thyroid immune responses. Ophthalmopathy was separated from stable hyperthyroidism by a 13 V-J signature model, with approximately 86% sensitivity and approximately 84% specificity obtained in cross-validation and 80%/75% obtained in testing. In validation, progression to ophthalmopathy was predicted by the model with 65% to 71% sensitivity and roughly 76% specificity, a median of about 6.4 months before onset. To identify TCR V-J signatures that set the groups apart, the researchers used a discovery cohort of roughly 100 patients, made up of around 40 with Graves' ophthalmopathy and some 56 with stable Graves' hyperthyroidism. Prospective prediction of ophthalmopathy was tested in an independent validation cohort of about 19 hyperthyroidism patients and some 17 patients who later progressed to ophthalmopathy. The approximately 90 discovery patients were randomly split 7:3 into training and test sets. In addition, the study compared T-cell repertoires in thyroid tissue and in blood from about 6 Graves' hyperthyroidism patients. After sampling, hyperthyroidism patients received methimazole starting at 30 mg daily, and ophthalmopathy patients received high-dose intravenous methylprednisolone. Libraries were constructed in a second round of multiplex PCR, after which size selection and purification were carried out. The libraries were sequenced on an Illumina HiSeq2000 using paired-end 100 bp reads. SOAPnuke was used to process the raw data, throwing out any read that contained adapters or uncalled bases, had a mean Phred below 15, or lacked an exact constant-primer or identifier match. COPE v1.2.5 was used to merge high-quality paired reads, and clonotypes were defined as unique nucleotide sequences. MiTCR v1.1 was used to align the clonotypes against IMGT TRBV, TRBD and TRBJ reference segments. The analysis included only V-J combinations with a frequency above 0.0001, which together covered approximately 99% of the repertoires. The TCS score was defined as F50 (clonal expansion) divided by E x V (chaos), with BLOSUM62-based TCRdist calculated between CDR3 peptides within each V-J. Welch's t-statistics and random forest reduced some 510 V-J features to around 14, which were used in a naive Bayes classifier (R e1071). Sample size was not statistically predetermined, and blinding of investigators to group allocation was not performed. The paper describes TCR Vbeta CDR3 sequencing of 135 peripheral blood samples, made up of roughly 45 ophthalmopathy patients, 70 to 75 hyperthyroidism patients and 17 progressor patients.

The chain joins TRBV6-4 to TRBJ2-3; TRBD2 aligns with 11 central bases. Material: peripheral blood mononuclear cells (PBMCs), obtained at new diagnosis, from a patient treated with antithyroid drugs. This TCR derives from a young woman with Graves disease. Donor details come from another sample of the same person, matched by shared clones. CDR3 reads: CASSETSGTSTDTQYF. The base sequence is TGTGCCAGCAGTGAGACTAGCGGGACCTCGACAGATACGCAGTATTTT.